This T cell receptor (beta chain) was retrieved from a study of blood T cell repertoires in COVID-19. Study-level background: COVID-19 samples, acute and convalescent, were from the United States, Italy and Spain. The cDNA or gDNA used as material had been derived from T cells, B-cell-depleted T cells, or PBMCs.

In the original analysis: For nucleated cells, counts were estimated from reference gene primer amplification. Some clones are missing from TCRdb's copy, which holds only in-frame ones; the method was immunoSEQ multiplex PCR. The D gene and trimming were derived from the DNA, and the V and J assignments and clone size from that table. The table lists tens of thousands of clones, over 75% of them singletons. The V gene's germline CDR1 is MNHNS and CDR2 SASEGT. The CDR3 runs 18 residues. As concerns this clone: A read error may account for a junction end that differs from germline.

The V gene is TRBV6-1, the J gene TRBJ2-1; TRBD2 matches 12 bases. The receptor comes from a human donor in a cohort sampled during active COVID-19. The sequencing sample was made of peripheral blood. CDR3 in DNA: TGTGCCAGCAGTGAAGCGTTGGCTAGCGGGAGGGCCTACGATGAGCAGTTCTTC. It translates to CASSEALASGRAYDEQFF.